This TCR beta chain was retrieved from a study of T-cell reconstitution after alpha-beta-depleted transplantation in children. Study results and limitations: By one year post-transplant, T-cell counts and diversity largely arose from T cells that were newly produced. Recipient T cells and thymic progenitors that survived gave rise to the high TCRbeta diversity observed at day 60 in some patients. At around two months after transplant, the alpha-beta T cells were reportedly derived from several hundred expanded clones that came from non-depleted graft cells.

V gave up 2 bases and J gave up 2 bases, with 13 bases separating them. This CDR3 comprises 15 residues. Looked up from germline, CDR1 is MNHNS and CDR2 is SASEGT. Unique molecular identifiers were built into the TCRbeta library. In TCRdb, the PCR reads were re-called with MiXCR into one record per CDR3 protein. The data contain roughly 310,000 distinct CDR3 sequences, approximately 20% of them singletons. Turning to this clonotype: The target antigen is unknown.

The rearrangement links TRBV6-1 to TRBJ2-7; TRBD1 or TRBD2 may be the D gene (5 bases each). The receptor was derived from a male patient younger than 18 who had a stem cell transplant for acute lymphoblastic leukemia, so the T cells may come from the graft donor. Here the sequenced sample was PBMCs, mostly from graft donor cells, taken 180 days after TCRalphabeta/CD19-depleted stem cell transplant. In DNA form, the CDR3 reads TGTGCCAGCAGTGAACTCTGGGGGACGGCCTACGAGCAGTACTTC. This gives the protein CASSELWGTAYEQYF.